These 29 T cell receptor beta chains originate from one sample sequenced in a study of cytomegalovirus exposure and HLA in healthy donors (dated by TCRdb to 2017 to 2019). Preparation of the library involved the immunoSEQ multiplex PCR assay. For the multiplex PCR, a mixture combining 60 forward primers for TCR Vbeta segments and 13 reverse primers for TCR Jbeta segments was used. TCRdb re-hosts the immuneACCESS table, in-frame sequences only. Its copies lack some clones; in the studies checked, an unresolved V gene accounts for under half of them, and the cause for the rest is not known. The sample table contains fewer than 85,000 clones; only one count was recorded for over 70% of them. The ten top clones hold over 4.5% of the sample. Specimen: PBMCs. Receptor source: a man younger than 35 in good health and CMV-seropositive.

This clone was observed a handful of times. The chain has TRBV5-4 and TRBJ1-3, with D unclear. The germline V and J ends were trimmed by 0 bases and 0 bases, with 7 bases remaining between them. CDR3 length: 15 residues. Per germline, CDR1 SGHNT and CDR2 YYREEE (reference sequence). The CDR3 DNA reads TGTGCCAGCAGCTTGGCGGGGATCTCTGGAAACACCATATATTTT. Its translation is CASSLAGISGNTIYF. Based on the CDR3 plus reference TRBV5-4 and TRBJ1-3, the full variable domain is ETGVTQSPTHLIKTRGQQVTLRCSSQSGHNTVSWYQQALGQGPQFIFQYYREEENGRGNFPPRFSGLQFPNYSSELNVNALELDDSALYLCASSLAGISGNTIYFGEGSWLTVV.

The chain couples TRBV25-1 to TRBJ1-1; 11 nucleotides match TRBD1. The ends lost 3 bases at V and 4 bases at J; junction bases unmatched: 4. Looked up from germline, CDR1 is MGHDK and CDR2 is SYGVNS. This CDR3 comprises 15 residues. The CDR3 region has the DNA TGTGCCAGCAGTGATCGGGGACAGGGGGGCACTGAAGCTTTCTTT. Protein sequence: CASSDRGQGGTEAFF.

The V call is TRBV7-2, the J call TRBJ2-5; D possibly corresponds to TRBD1 (6 bases). V lost 4 bases and J 11 bases, leaving 17 bases between the germline ends. The CDR3 is made up of 13 amino acids. Per germline, CDR1 SGHTA and CDR2 FQGNSA. The CDR3 loop is CASSSRQDSKQYF. As DNA, the CDR3 is TGTGCCAGCAGCTCCCGACAGGACTCTAAGCAGTACTTC.

This chain joins TRBV7-9 and TRBJ2-7, with 10 bases aligning to TRBD2. V lost 8 bases to trimming and J lost 1 base; unmatched junction nucleotides: 14. Per germline, CDR1 SEHNR and CDR2 FQNEAQ (reference sequence). The CDR3 contains 17 residues. In nucleotides, the CDR3 is TGTGCCAGCCGCCCGCTAGCGGGAGAGGCGGGGTCCTACGAGCAGTACTTC. Its protein is CASRPLAGEAGSYEQYF.

This rearrangement joins TRBV4-2 to TRBJ2-3, with 9 bases aligning to TRBD2. This CDR3 has 17 residues. The V gene end was trimmed by 0 bases and the J gene end by 4 bases; junction bases not matched to a gene: 8. CDR1 is LGHNA, CDR2 YNFKEQ, per germline. DNA for the CDR3: TGTGCCAGCAGCCAAGATCGCGGGAGGGCAGTGGCAGATACGCAGTATTTT. This translates into CASSQDRGRAVADTQYF.

V gene TRBV6-1 combines with J gene TRBJ2-3; 7 bases are a match to TRBD1. The CDR3 spans 16 residues. Trimming cost V 0 bases and J 3 bases; bases outside gene matches: 6. Germline V gene data show CDR1 as MNHNS and CDR2 as SASEGT. CDR3 sequence (DNA): TGTGCCAGCAGTGAAGCGTGGGGACAGCAGACAGATACGCAGTATTTT. This translates into CASSEAWGQQTDTQYF.

The chain couples TRBV20-1 to TRBJ2-3, with 8 nucleotides matching TRBD2. Trimming took 5 bases from V and 5 from J; bases not matched to a gene: 0. The CDR3 sequence is 11 residues long. The germline V gene encodes CDR1 DFQATT and CDR2 SNEGSKA (reference sequence). CDR3 amino acids: CSALAGDTQYF. DNA for the CDR3: TGCAGTGCTCTAGCGGGAGATACGCAGTATTTT.

The genes are TRBV4-1 and TRBJ2-5; D might be TRBD2 (5 bases). V lost 0 bases to trimming and J lost 5 bases, with 7 bases between them. CDR1 and CDR2 from the germline V gene are MGHRA and YSYEKL. The CDR3 has 13 residues. CDR3 protein: CASSQDRGETQYF. In nucleotides, the CDR3 is TGCGCCAGCAGCCAAGATAGAGGGGAGACCCAGTACTTC.

The genes are TRBV5-4 and TRBJ2-1, with 8 positions matching TRBD1. The germline CDR1 and CDR2 sequences are SGHNT and YYREEE (reference sequence). V gave up 6 bases and J gave up 6 bases; unmatched junction bases: 14. This CDR3 is 16 amino acids long. CDR3 nucleotides: TGTGCCAGCACACCCCGCCGGGACAGGCTGGCCAATGAGCAGTTCTTC. Its protein product is CASTPRRDRLANEQFF.

The rearrangement joins TRBV6-5 to TRBJ2-1, with a possible D match to TRBD2 (6 bases). The CDR3 extends over 14 amino acids. Per germline, CDR1 MNHEY and CDR2 SVGAGI. V lost 6 bases and J lost 1, with 10 bases in between. DNA for the CDR3: TGTGCCAGCAGGCTAGCGAGGTCCTACAATGAGCAGTTCTTC. Translated, it gives CASRLARSYNEQFF.

The chain links TRBV10-3 to TRBJ2-7; TRBD1 is a possible D gene (5 bases). Germline CDR1 reads ENHRY; CDR2 reads SYGVKD. Trimming took off 3 bases at V and 1 base at J, with 10 bases between the two ends. This CDR3 spans 14 amino acids. CDR3 sequence (DNA): TGTGCCATCAGTGACTCAGGGAAGTCCTACGAGCAGTACTTC. Encoded protein: CAISDSGKSYEQYF.

This rearrangement joins TRBV28 to TRBJ1-1; D is possibly TRBD1 (5 bases). V was clipped by 0 bases and J by 2 bases, with 10 bases between them. Per germline, CDR1 MDHEN and CDR2 SYDVKM. The CDR3 runs to 15 residues. CDR3 nucleotides: TGTGCCAGCAGTTTATGGGGAGGGGCCAACACTGAAGCTTTCTTT. It specifies CASSLWGGANTEAFF.

This chain links TRBV5-1 with TRBJ2-7; TRBD2 matches at 9 bases. CDR1 and CDR2 (germline): SGHRS, YFSETQ. CDR3 length: 15 amino acids. After removal of 0 bases from V and 5 bases from J, the junction contained 6 bases not matched to a gene. The CDR3 DNA reads TGCGCCAGCAGCTTGGAGGCTAGCGGGATCCACGAGCAGTACTTC. Protein: CASSLEASGIHEQYF.

This clone was observed a handful of times. The chain links TRBV29-1 to TRBJ1-3; D remains unclear. This CDR3 comprises 12 residues. Germline lookup yields CDR1 SQVTM and CDR2 ANQGSEA. V dropped 5 bases and J dropped 4 bases, with 9 bases sitting between them. The CDR3 sequence is CSVRLVGNTIYF. CDR3 nucleotides: TGCAGCGTTCGGTTAGTCGGAAACACCATATATTTT.

As regards this clone: Because it lacks the conserved phenylalanine or tryptophan at the end, this CDR3 is likely a read error. The V call is TRBV7-9, the J call TRBJ1-1; 8 nucleotides match TRBD1. The CDR3 spans 13 residues. CDR1 is SEHNR and CDR2 is FQNEAQ in the germline V gene (reference sequence). After removal of 7 bases from V and 1 base from J, the junction contained 2 bases not matched to a gene. CDR3 region: CASNGQGNTEAFS. The DNA for the CDR3 is TGTGCCAGCAATGGACAGGGGAACACTGAAGCTTTCTCT.

The chain uses TRBV11-2 and TRBJ2-7, with D unresolved. V lost 5 bases and J lost 3, with 8 bases in between. The length of the CDR3 is 12 residues. CDR1 and CDR2 (germline): SGHAT, FQNNGV. The CDR3 reads CASSPPNYEQYF. For the CDR3, the DNA is TGTGCCAGCAGCCCTCCTAACTACGAGCAGTACTTC.

The V and J genes are TRBV4-2 and TRBJ2-1, with 14 bases fitting TRBD2. The CDR3 covers 17 residues. Germline V gene data show CDR1 as LGHNA and CDR2 as YNFKEQ. The junction had 6 bases not matched to a gene; V was cut back by 0 bases and J by 8 bases. CDR3 sequence reads: CASSQDYGTSGSYEQFF. The CDR3 DNA reads TGTGCCAGCAGCCAAGATTACGGGACTAGCGGGAGCTATGAGCAGTTCTTC.

The rearrangement links TRBV29-1 to TRBJ2-7; 10 positions match TRBD1. Unmatched junction bases numbered 6, after V lost 4 bases and J lost 6 bases. CDR1 is SQVTM and CDR2 is ANQGSEA in the germline V gene. CDR3 length: 13 amino acids. In nucleotides, the CDR3 is TGCAGCGTTGTTCCGACAGGGGGCTTCGAGCAGTACTTC. Protein: CSVVPTGGFEQYF.

The V gene is TRBV9, the J gene TRBJ2-1, with 9 bases identical to TRBD2. V dropped 4 bases and J dropped 7; count of bases not matched to a gene: 3. CDR3 size: 13 residues. CDR1 is SGDLS and CDR2 is YYNGEE in the germline V gene. The CDR3 region has the DNA TGTGCCAGCAGCCCCAGCGGGAGGAATGAGCAGTTCTTC. As protein: CASSPSGRNEQFF. The whole variable domain, filled in from reference TRBV9 and TRBJ2-1, reads DSGVTQTPKHLITATGQRVTLRCSPRSGDLSVYWYQQSLDQGLQFLIQYYNGEERAKGNILERFSAQQFPDLHSELNLSSLELGDSALYFCASSPSGRNEQFFGPGTRLTVL.

This clone was seen only a few times. This chain connects TRBV7-8 to TRBJ2-7; TRBD2 agrees at 7 bases. J lost 6 bases, V lost 4 bases, and 0 bases had no gene match. The germline CDR1 and CDR2 sequences are SGHVS and FQNEAQ. The CDR3 runs 11 residues. The CDR3 bases are TGTGCCAGCAGCTCGGGGGGCGAGCAGTACTTC. Protein: CASSSGGEQYF.

V and J are TRBV6-5 and TRBJ1-1, with D perhaps TRBD1 (5 bases). The CDR3 has 13 amino acids. The V gene lost 6 bases and the J gene lost 2 bases, with 10 bases spanning the gap. Germline CDR1 reads MNHEY; CDR2 reads SVGAGI. DNA of the CDR3: TGTGCCAGCAGGTGGACACCCAACACTGAAGCTTTCTTT. It translates to CASRWTPNTEAFF.

The chain is built from TRBV10-2 and TRBJ1-5, with no clear D. V gave up 3 bases and J gave up 5 bases, with 5 bases separating them. The germline V gene encodes CDR1 WSHSY and CDR2 SAAADI. This CDR3 comprises 12 residues. CDR3 bases: TGCGCCAGCAGTGAAGCCGATCAGCCCCAGCATTTT. This translates into CASSEADQPQHF.

V usage is TRBV29-1 and J usage is TRBJ1-1, with a tentative D call TRBD1 (6 bases). V was cut by 3 bases and J by 5 bases, with 19 bases left in between. Germline CDR1 SQVTM, CDR2 ANQGSEA. The CDR3 runs 15 residues. The CDR3 sequence is CSVDARGLRKTEAFF. DNA for the CDR3: TGCAGCGTTGACGCCAGGGGCTTAAGGAAGACTGAAGCTTTCTTT.

This clone showed up just once. V gene TRBV28 combines with J gene TRBJ1-2; D is unclear. Germline V lookup: CDR1 MDHEN, CDR2 SYDVKM. Trimming shortened V by 5 bases and J by 4 bases, and 8 bases separated the two germline ends. CDR3 length: 12 amino acids. CDR3 residues: CASSPLIYGYTF. Written as DNA, the CDR3 is TGTGCCAGCAGTCCTCTTATCTATGGCTACACCTTC.

The CDR3 DNA is TGTGCCAGCAGTTTACTCAGGGACACTGAAGCTTTCTTT. This gives the protein CASSLLRDTEAFF. The rearrangement joins TRBV27 to TRBJ1-1, with TRBD1 as a possible D gene (5 bases). The germline V gene encodes CDR1 MNHEY and CDR2 SMNVEV (reference sequence). The CDR3 loop spans 13 amino acids. V lost 2 bases to trimming and J lost 3 bases, with 7 bases between them.

This chain links TRBV14 with TRBJ2-1; no reliable D call. CDR1 is SGHDN and CDR2 is FVKESK in the germline V gene. This CDR3 has 14 residues. V lost 1 base and J 8 bases, leaving 12 bases between the germline ends. The CDR3 sequence is CASSQVTSPHEQFF. In DNA, the CDR3 is TGTGCCAGCAGCCAAGTAACCAGTCCCCATGAGCAGTTCTTC.

V gene TRBV29-1 combines with J gene TRBJ1-1; D might be TRBD1 (6 bases). This CDR3 is built from 17 residues. CDR1 and CDR2 (germline): SQVTM, ANQGSEA. Trimming took off 0 bases at V and 1 base at J, with 18 bases between the two ends. The CDR3 sequence: CSVEDSGGKGQNTEAFF. The CDR3 nucleotides are TGCAGCGTTGAAGATTCTGGTGGTAAGGGACAGAACACTGAAGCTTTCTTT.

This chain uses TRBV7-8 with TRBJ2-5; D is undetermined. Trimming removed 5 bases from V and 1 base from J, with 14 bases in between. The CDR3 extends over 15 amino acids. CDR1 and CDR2 from the germline V gene are SGHVS and FQNEAQ. DNA for the CDR3: TGTGCCAGCAGCCCCTCTCGAGCGCGCCAAGAGACCCAGTACTTC. This gives the protein CASSPSRARQETQYF. Full variable domain (rest looked up from reference TRBV7-8 and TRBJ2-5): GAGVSQSPRYKVAKRGQDVALRCDPISGHVSLFWYQQALGQGPEFLTYFQNEAQLDKSGLPSDRFFAERPEGSVSTLKIQRTQQEDSAVYLCASSPSRARQETQYFGPGTRLLVL.

This clone was picked up one time. The CDR3 is CASSYGRTDTQYF. The DNA of the CDR3 is TGTGCCAGCAGTTACGGGCGCACAGATACGCAGTATTTT. The chain combines TRBV6-5 with TRBJ2-3; D ambiguous. The V end was cut by 2 bases, the J end by 1 base, with 4 bases between. In germline, CDR1 is MNHEY, CDR2 SVGAGI. The CDR3 covers 13 residues.